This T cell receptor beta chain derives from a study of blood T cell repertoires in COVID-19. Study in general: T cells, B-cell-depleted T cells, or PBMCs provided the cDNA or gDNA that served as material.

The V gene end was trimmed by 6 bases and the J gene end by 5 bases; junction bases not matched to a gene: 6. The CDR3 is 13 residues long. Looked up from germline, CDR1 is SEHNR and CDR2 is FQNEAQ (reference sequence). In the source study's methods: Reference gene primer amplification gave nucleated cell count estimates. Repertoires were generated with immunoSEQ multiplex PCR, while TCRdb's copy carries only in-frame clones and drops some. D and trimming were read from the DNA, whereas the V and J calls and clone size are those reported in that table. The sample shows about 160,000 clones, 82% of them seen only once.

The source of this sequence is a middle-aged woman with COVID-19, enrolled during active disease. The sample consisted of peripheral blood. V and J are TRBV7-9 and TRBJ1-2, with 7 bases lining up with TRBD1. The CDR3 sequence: CASSSNRGYGYTF. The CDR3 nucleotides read TGTGCCAGCAGTAGTAACAGGGGATATGGCTACACCTTC. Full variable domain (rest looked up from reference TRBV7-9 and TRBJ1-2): DTGVSQNPRHKITKRGQNVTFRCDPISEHNRLYWYRQTLGQGPEFLTYFQNEAQLEKSRLLSDRFSAERPKGSFSTLEIQRTEQGDSAMYLCASSSNRGYGYTFGSGTRLTVV.